Below are 27 T cell receptor beta chains sequenced from a single sample in a study of vaccination and CD4 T cells after COVID-19. The time point here: late sampling 161 to 241 days after vaccination in three convalescent patients. MiXCR, run by TCRdb on the PCR reads, gives a single entry per CDR3 protein. The table shows about 40,000 distinct CDR3 sequences, with about 34% occurring only once. The specimen comprised CD4+ T cells from blood, sampled about 7 months after SARS-CoV-2 vaccination. The source of these receptors is a human donor who had recovered from COVID-19.

This chain joins TRBV20-1 and TRBJ2-7; TRBD1 agrees at 8 bases. The germline gives CDR1 DFQATT, CDR2 SNEGSKA (reference sequence). The CDR3 has 14 residues. Trimming at V came to 6 bases and at J to 3 bases, leaving 10 bases not matched to a gene. The DNA for the CDR3 is TGCAGTGCCATCCCGGGACAGGTCCTCTACGAGCAGTACTTC. Its translation is CSAIPGQVLYEQYF.

This clonotype was found a few times. The chain carries TRBV20-1 and TRBJ1-1; D possibly corresponds to TRBD1 (5 bases). V shed 1 base and J shed 1 base, with 13 bases lying between them. Germline V gene lookup returns CDR1 DFQATT and CDR2 SNEGSKA (reference sequence). The CDR3 consists of 15 residues. CDR3 protein: CSARGRVVANTEAFF. The CDR3 DNA is TGCAGTGCTAGAGGCAGGGTGGTGGCGAACACTGAAGCTTTCTTT.

V usage is TRBV10-3 and J usage is TRBJ1-5; D is unresolved. Trimming shortened V by 6 bases and J by 1 base, and 19 bases separated the two germline ends. The CDR3 runs 17 residues. The germline V gene has CDR1 ENHRY and CDR2 SYGVKD. The CDR3 coding sequence is TGTGCCATCAGCCGGACTTTGTCTCTAGAAAGCAATCAGCCCCAGCATTTT. Encoded protein: CAISRTLSLESNQPQHF.

This clonotype was counted a few times. The rearrangement links TRBV6-2 or TRBV6-3 to TRBJ2-7; D gene uncertain. Trimming removed 7 bases at V and 3 bases at J, with 7 bases between. This CDR3 has 11 amino acids. CDR1 MNHEY and CDR2 SVGEGT come from the germline V gene. DNA of the CDR3: TGTGCCAGCAAACAAAACTACGAGCAGTACTTC. Its translation is CASKQNYEQYF.

The CDR3 region has the DNA TGTGCCAGCAGTTTTGGGCGGTTCCTAGCCAAAAACATTCAGTACTTC. This translates into CASSFGRFLAKNIQYF. The chain joins TRBV27 to TRBJ2-4; D not certain. The CDR3 contains 16 residues. Germline CDR1 reads MNHEY; CDR2 reads SMNVEV (reference sequence). With 3 bases removed from V and 0 bases from J, the gap between germline ends came to 12 bases.

The V and J genes are TRBV6-2 or TRBV6-3 and TRBJ1-1, with 9 bases lining up with TRBD1. After removal of 7 bases from V and 5 bases from J, the junction contained 17 bases not matched to a gene. This CDR3 contains 17 residues. Germline V gene data show CDR1 as MNHEY and CDR2 as SVGEGT. CDR3 DNA sequence: TGTGCCAGCACGGGATACGGGACAGGGACATTTTTGACTGAAGCTTTCTTT. It is translated as CASTGYGTGTFLTEAFF.

The V gene is TRBV20-1, the J gene TRBJ2-1; D may be TRBD1 or TRBD2 (5 bases each). Germline loops: CDR1 DFQATT, CDR2 SNEGSKA (reference sequence). Trimming left V 0 bases short and J 12 bases short, with 18 bases between. The CDR3 is 14 amino acids. The CDR3: CSARDLGAHSGQFF. Written as DNA, the CDR3 is TGCAGTGCTAGAGATCTCGGGGCGCACAGCGGGCAGTTCTTC.

The gene calls are TRBV14 and TRBJ1-1; D ambiguous. Germline CDR1 SGHDN, CDR2 FVKESK. The V end lost 0 bases, the J end lost 5 bases, and 13 bases lay between the germline ends. There are 15 residues in the CDR3. The CDR3 region has the DNA TGTGCCAGCAGCCAAGATGGTTTAGGGTTAACTGAAGCTTTCTTT. This sequence encodes CASSQDGLGLTEAFF.

This clonotype showed up just a few times. This rearrangement joins TRBV7-9 to TRBJ1-2; no reliable D call. Germline loops: CDR1 SEHNR, CDR2 FQNEAQ (reference sequence). The CDR3 runs 11 residues. Trimming left V 4 bases short and J 3 bases short, with 3 bases between. The CDR3 sequence is CASSSDYGYTF. The CDR3 coding sequence is TGTGCCAGCAGCTCGGACTATGGCTACACCTTC.

Worth noting for this clonotype: The junction shows a germline mismatch at one end, possibly a read error. This chain connects TRBV7-9 to TRBJ2-7, with TRBD1 identical over 8 bases. Germline assignment: CDR1 SEHNR and CDR2 FQNEAQ (reference sequence). The CDR3 has 13 amino acids. For the CDR3, the DNA is TGTGCCAGCAGCAGCGGATACAGGGGGGAGCTACTATTC. The encoded protein is CASSSGYRGELLF.

V is TRBV7-9 and J is TRBJ1-5; 7 nucleotides line up with TRBD1. There are 16 residues in the CDR3. Germline assignment: CDR1 SEHNR and CDR2 FQNEAQ (reference sequence). The junction had 4 bases not matched to a gene; V was cut back by 2 bases and J by 0 bases. The CDR3 loop reads CASSLTGDTSNQPQHF. CDR3 bases: TGTGCCAGCAGCTTAACAGGGGACACTAGCAATCAGCCCCAGCATTTT. The complete variable domain, with remaining parts taken from reference TRBV7-9 and TRBJ1-5, reads DTGVSQNPRHKITKRGQNVTFRCDPISEHNRLYWYRQTLGQGPEFLTYFQNEAQLEKSRLLSDRFSAERPKGSFSTLEIQRTEQGDSAMYLCASSLTGDTSNQPQHFGDGTRLSIL.

The CDR3, as DNA: TGTGCCAGCAGCTTGGGAAGCGGACTAACCTACGAGCAGTACTTC. Translating it yields CASSLGSGLTYEQYF. This sequence joins TRBV7-9 and TRBJ2-7; a weak D match, TRBD2 (6 bases). V dropped 3 bases and J dropped 2 bases, with 14 bases sitting between them. The CDR3 runs to 15 residues. Germline V gene data show CDR1 as SEHNR and CDR2 as FQNEAQ (reference sequence).

This rearrangement joins TRBV30 to TRBJ2-7; a possible D gene is TRBD1 (5 bases). CDR3 length: 12 amino acids. V was pared by 3 bases and J by 7 bases, with 13 bases between. CDR1 and CDR2 from the germline V gene are GTSNPN and SVGIG (reference sequence). The CDR3 DNA sequence: TGTGCCTGGAGCCCCCAGGGTCGGGAGCAGTACTTC. Translated: CAWSPQGREQYF.

The chain joins TRBV20-1 to TRBJ1-1; 10 bases fit TRBD1. The CDR3 has 14 amino acids. CDR1 is DFQATT, CDR2 SNEGSKA, per germline (reference sequence). Trimming removed 6 bases from V and 8 bases from J; junction bases left unmatched: 12. CDR3 protein: CSARTGGTSREAFF. Written as DNA, the CDR3 is TGCAGTGCGCGGACAGGGGGAACCTCTCGCGAAGCTTTCTTT.

This clonotype was seen a handful of times. This chain links TRBV20-1 with TRBJ2-2, with TRBD2 identical over 7 bases. V trimming: 6 bases; J trimming: 0 bases; junction bases outside the gene matches: 1. CDR3 length: 13 amino acids. CDR1 and CDR2 from the germline V gene are DFQATT and SNEGSKA (reference sequence). The CDR3 is CSAAGANTGELFF. For the CDR3, the DNA is TGCAGTGCCGCGGGAGCGAACACCGGGGAGCTGTTTTTT.

The chain couples TRBV19 to TRBJ2-7, with 7 positions matching TRBD1. The CDR3 runs 12 residues. Germline V gives CDR1 LNHDA, CDR2 SQIVND (reference sequence). V was clipped by 10 bases and J by 5 bases; unmatched bases: 8. CDR3 loop: CATGTERNEQYF. The CDR3 bases are TGTGCCACAGGGACAGAGAGAAACGAGCAGTACTTC.

This clonotype was counted only a few times. The V call is TRBV20-1, the J call TRBJ1-6; 9 bases line up with TRBD1. The ends lost 0 bases at V and 8 bases at J; junction bases unmatched: 5. Germline V gene lookup returns CDR1 DFQATT and CDR2 SNEGSKA (reference sequence). The CDR3 has 15 residues. The CDR3 reads CSAREPGQGYSPLHF. The CDR3 DNA reads TGCAGTGCTAGAGAACCGGGACAGGGATATTCACCCCTCCACTTT.

The rearrangement links TRBV4-1 to TRBJ1-6; D is unresolved. This CDR3 contains 12 residues. Trimming left V 0 bases short and J 13 bases short, with 7 bases between. Germline V gene data show CDR1 as MGHRA and CDR2 as YSYEKL. CDR3 in amino acids: CASSQDYLPLHF. DNA for the CDR3: TGCGCCAGCAGCCAAGACTATCTCCCCCTCCACTTT.

This clonotype was detected only a few times. The chain recombines TRBV7-2 with TRBJ2-2; maybe TRBD1 (5 bases). Per germline, CDR1 SGHTA and CDR2 FQGNSA. There are 13 residues in the CDR3. V lost 5 bases and J lost 7, with 11 bases in between. The CDR3 DNA is TGTGCCAGCAGCCCCGACAGACTCGGGGAGCTGTTTTTT. Amino acids: CASSPDRLGELFF.

The CDR3 nucleotides read TGTGCCAGTAGTATTAGCGGGAGCCTTTACTCCTACGAGCAGTACTTC. Protein sequence: CASSISGSLYSYEQYF. The rearrangement uses TRBV19 and TRBJ2-7; 9 nucleotides align to TRBD2. Trimming cost V 3 bases and J 0 bases; bases outside gene matches: 6. The CDR3 is made up of 16 amino acids. Germline-derived CDR1 and CDR2 are LNHDA and SQIVND (reference sequence). Full variable domain (missing parts from reference TRBV19 and TRBJ2-7): DGGITQSPKYLFRKEGQNVTLSCEQNLNHDAMYWYRQDPGQGLRLIYYSQIVNDFQKGDIAEGYSVSREKKESFPLTVTSAQKNPTAFYLCASSISGSLYSYEQYFGPGTRLTVT.

This clonotype has just a few counts. J is TRBJ2-7 and V is TRBV6-2 or TRBV6-3; D possibly matches TRBD1 or TRBD2 (5 bases each). The germline V gene encodes CDR1 MNHEY and CDR2 SVGEGT. V was shortened by 0 bases and J by 4 bases, with 22 bases between the two germline ends. This CDR3 is built from 18 residues. CDR3 DNA sequence: TGTGCCAGCAGTTACTCCGGGGAGTGGGGCGGACCACAATACGAGCAGTACTTC. This codes for CASSYSGEWGGPQYEQYF.

This clonotype was observed a handful of times. The CDR3 coding sequence is TGTGCCATCAGTGAGTCTGAGTCAGATACGCAGTATTTT. Protein sequence: CAISESESDTQYF. The chain joins TRBV10-3 to TRBJ2-3; D remains unclear. The CDR3 is made up of 13 amino acids. V lost 0 bases and J 4 bases, leaving 5 bases between the germline ends. Germline V CDR1 and CDR2: ENHRY, SYGVKD.

The rearrangement uses TRBV28 and TRBJ2-3; D uncertain. The CDR3 totals 15 residues. V shed 7 bases and J shed 1 base, with 15 bases lying between them. CDR1 and CDR2 from the germline V gene are MDHEN and SYDVKM. In DNA, the CDR3 is TGTGCCAGCACCGTGACATTCGGTGGCACAGATACGCAGTATTTT. Amino acid sequence: CASTVTFGGTDTQYF. The full variable domain, its missing parts supplied by reference TRBV28 and TRBJ2-3, is DVKVTQSSRYLVKRTGEKVFLECVQDMDHENMFWYRQDPGLGLRLIYFSYDVKMKEKGDIPEGYSVSREKKERFSLILESASTNQTSMYLCASTVTFGGTDTQYFGPGTRLTVL.

There are a few counts of this clonotype. This sequence joins TRBV6-1 and TRBJ1-2; 7 positions agree with TRBD1. V lost 0 bases to trimming and J lost 4 bases; unmatched junction nucleotides: 5. The CDR3 totals 15 residues. The germline CDR1 and CDR2 sequences are MNHNS and SASEGT. For the CDR3, the DNA is TGTGCCAGCAGTGAAGCGGGGGACAGCGGCTATGGCTACACCTTC. Protein product: CASSEAGDSGYGYTF.

This clonotype was detected a few times. The chain recombines TRBV7-3 with TRBJ2-1; 14 nucleotides align to TRBD2. The CDR3 loop spans 17 amino acids. Looked up from germline, CDR1 is SGHTA and CDR2 is FQGTGA. After removal of 2 bases from V and 4 bases from J, the junction contained 4 bases not matched to a gene. The CDR3 loop is CASSLGGTSGGYNEQFF. The CDR3 bases are TGTGCCAGCAGCTTAGGTGGGACTAGCGGGGGTTACAATGAGCAGTTCTTC. The entire variable domain, with the rest obtained from reference TRBV7-3 and TRBJ2-1, is as follows: GAGVSQTPSNKVTEKGKYVELRCDPISGHTALYWYRQSLGQGPEFLIYFQGTGAADDSGLPNDRFFAVRPEGSVSTLKIQRTERGDSAVYLCASSLGGTSGGYNEQFFGPGTRLTVL.

The chain joins TRBV7-8 to TRBJ2-1; 11 positions match TRBD2. V lost 4 bases, J lost 6 bases, and 8 bases stayed unmatched. CDR1 SGHVS and CDR2 FQNEAQ come from the germline V gene. This CDR3 region has 16 residues. The DNA for the CDR3 is TGTGCCAGCAGCTCCAAAACTAGCGGGAGTCCCAATGAGCAGTTCTTC. It yields the protein CASSSKTSGSPNEQFF.

The chain joins TRBV20-1 to TRBJ2-1; weak D call: TRBD1 (5 bases). This CDR3 region has 16 residues. The germline V and J ends were trimmed by 0 bases and 0 bases, with 12 bases remaining between them. From germline, CDR1 is DFQATT and CDR2 SNEGSKA (reference sequence). CDR3 DNA: TGCAGTGCTAGAGACATCCAGGGCGTCTCCTACAATGAGCAGTTCTTC. Its protein product is CSARDIQGVSYNEQFF.